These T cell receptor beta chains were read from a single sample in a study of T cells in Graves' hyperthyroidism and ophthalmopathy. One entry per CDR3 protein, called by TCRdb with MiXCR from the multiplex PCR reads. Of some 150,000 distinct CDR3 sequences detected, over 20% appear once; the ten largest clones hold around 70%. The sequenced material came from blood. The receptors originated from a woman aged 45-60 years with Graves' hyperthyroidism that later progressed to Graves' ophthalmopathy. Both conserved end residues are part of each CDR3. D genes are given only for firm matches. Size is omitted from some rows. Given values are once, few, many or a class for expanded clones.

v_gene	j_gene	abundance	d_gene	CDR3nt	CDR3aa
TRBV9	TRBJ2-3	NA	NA	TGTGCCAGCAGCCCAAGACTAAGGGAGGTGGATACGCAGTATTTT	CASSPRLREVDTQYF
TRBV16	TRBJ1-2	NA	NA	TGTGCCAGCAGCCAATACGGGCAGGGTGGTGGCTACACCTTC	CASSQYGQGGGYTF
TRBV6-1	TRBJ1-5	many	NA	TGTGCCAGCAGTGAAGCCACGAAGCCCCAGCATTTT	CASSEATKPQHF
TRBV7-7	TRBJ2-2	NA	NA	TGTGCTAGCAGCTACAGGGTGGACGGGGAGCTGTTTTTT	CASSYRVDGELFF
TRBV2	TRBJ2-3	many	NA	TGTGCCAGCGACAAGCGACTTCTGGTCACAGATACGCAGTATTTT	CASDKRLLVTDTQYF
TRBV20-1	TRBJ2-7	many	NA	TGCAGTGCTAGAGATCAGGGGATTACCGGCGGCGAGCAGTACTTC	CSARDQGITGGEQYF
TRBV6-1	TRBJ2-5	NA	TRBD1	TGTGCCAGCAGGGGAAAATCGACAGGGAGACAAGAGACCCAGTACTTC	CASRGKSTGRQETQYF
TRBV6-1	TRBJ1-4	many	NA	TGTGCCAGCAGGAAATTTGCAACTAATGAAAAACTGTTTTTT	CASRKFATNEKLFF
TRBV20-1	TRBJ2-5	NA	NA	TGCAGTGCTAGAGTGGGTGTGACCCAGTACTTC	CSARVGVTQYF
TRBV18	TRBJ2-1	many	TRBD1	TGTGCCAGCTCACCACAACCGGGACAGGGCTCTGAGCAGTTCTTC	CASSPQPGQGSEQFF
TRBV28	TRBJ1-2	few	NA	TGTGCCAGCAGTTTATATCAGGGTGGCTACACCTTC	CASSLYQGGYTF
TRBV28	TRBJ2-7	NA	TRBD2	TGTGCCAGCAGTGGGGGACTAGCGGCCTACGAGCAGTACTTC	CASSGGLAAYEQYF
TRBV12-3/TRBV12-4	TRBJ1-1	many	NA	TGTGCCAGCAGAACTTGGACAGTGAACACTGAAGCTTTCTTT	CASRTWTVNTEAFF
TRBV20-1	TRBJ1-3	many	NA	TGCAGTGCTAGCACCCCGGGGGCAGGGAACGGAAACACCATATATTTT	CSASTPGAGNGNTIYF
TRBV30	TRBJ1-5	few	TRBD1	TGTGCCTGGTCGACAGGGCCAAATCAGCCCCAGCATTTT	CAWSTGPNQPQHF
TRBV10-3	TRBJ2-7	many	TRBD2	TGTGCCATCAGTGAGTCGGGCGGGAGGACAATCTACGAGCAGTACTTC	CAISESGGRTIYEQYF